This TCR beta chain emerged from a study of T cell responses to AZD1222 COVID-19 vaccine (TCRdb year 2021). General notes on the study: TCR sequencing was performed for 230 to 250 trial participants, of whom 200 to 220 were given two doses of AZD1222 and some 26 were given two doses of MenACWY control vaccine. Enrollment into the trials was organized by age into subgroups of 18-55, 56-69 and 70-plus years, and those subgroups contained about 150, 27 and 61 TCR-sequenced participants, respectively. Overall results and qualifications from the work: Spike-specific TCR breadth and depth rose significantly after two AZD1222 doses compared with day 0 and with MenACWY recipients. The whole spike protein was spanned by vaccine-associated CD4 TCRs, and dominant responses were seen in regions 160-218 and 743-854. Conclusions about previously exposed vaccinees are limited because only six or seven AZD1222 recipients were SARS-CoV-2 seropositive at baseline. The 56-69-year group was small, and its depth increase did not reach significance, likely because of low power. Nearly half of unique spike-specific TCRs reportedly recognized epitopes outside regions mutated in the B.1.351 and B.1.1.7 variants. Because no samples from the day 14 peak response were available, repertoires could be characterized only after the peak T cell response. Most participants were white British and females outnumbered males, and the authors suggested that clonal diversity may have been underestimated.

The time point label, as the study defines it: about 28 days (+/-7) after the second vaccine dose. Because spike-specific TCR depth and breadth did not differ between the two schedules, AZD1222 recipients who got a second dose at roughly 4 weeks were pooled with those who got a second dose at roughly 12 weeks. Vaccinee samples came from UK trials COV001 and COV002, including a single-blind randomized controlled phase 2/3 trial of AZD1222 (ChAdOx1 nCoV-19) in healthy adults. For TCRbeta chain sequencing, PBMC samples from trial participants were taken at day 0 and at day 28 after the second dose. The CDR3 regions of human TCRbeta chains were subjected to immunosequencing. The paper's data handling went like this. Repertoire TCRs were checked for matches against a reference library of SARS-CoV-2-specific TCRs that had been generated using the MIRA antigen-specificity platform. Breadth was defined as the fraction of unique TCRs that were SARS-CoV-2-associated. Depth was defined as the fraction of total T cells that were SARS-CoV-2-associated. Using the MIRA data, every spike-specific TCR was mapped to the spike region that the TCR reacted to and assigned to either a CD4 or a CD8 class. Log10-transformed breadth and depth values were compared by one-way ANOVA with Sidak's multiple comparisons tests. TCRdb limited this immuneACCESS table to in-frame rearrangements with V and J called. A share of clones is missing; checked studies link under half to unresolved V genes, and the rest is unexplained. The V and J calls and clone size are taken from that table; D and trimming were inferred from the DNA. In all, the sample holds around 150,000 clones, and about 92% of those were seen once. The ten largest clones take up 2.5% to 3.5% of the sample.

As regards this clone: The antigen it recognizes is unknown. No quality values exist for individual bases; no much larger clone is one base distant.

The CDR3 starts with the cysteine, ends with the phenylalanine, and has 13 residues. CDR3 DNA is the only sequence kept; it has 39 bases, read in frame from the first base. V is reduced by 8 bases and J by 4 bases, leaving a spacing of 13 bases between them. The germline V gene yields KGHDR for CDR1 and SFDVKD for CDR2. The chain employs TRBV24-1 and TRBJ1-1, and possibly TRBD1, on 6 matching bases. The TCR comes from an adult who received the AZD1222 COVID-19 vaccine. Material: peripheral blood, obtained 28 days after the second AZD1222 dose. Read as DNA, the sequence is TGTGCCACCACCCGGGGGGCGAGCACTGAAGCTTTCTTT. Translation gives CATTRGASTEAFF.